This T cell receptor beta chain was obtained from a study of blood T cell repertoires in COVID-19 (dated by TCRdb to the early 2020s). As for the study more broadly: Samples from collaborators originated in the United States, Italy and Spain and spanned both the acute and convalescent phases of COVID-19. Where available, HLA class I and class II types were taken from metadata supplied by the sample provider and were not determined by assay-based typing. Nearly every sample came with metadata listing a de-identified subject ID, COVID-19 status, age in years and sex. The repertoires were made available in a free public database intended to serve as a resource for research on the immune response to SARS-CoV-2. The material from the prospective study consisted of cDNA or gDNA derived from T cells, B-cell-depleted T cells, or PBMCs. The dataset comprised deeply sampled blood TCRbeta repertoires from subjects exposed to, actively infected with, or recovered from COVID-19. Samples came from the ongoing ImmuneRACE study (first 160 participants) plus 1,254 subjects from 6 global collaborators.

Looking up the germline V gene (reference sequence) yields CDR1 LGHDT and CDR2 YNNKEL. Trimming takes 0 bases off V and 2 bases off J; junction bases not matched to a gene: 5. Taken from cysteine to phenylalanine, the CDR3 has 18 residues. Left in the record is the CDR3 DNA by itself, 54 bases read in frame from the first base. Participants in the prospective study were enrolled through a virtual design, were aged roughly 18 to 95 years, and lived in about 25 United States geographic areas. In the prospective study, cohorts were assigned on the basis of participant-reported clinical history obtained from a screening survey and a study questionnaire. Recovered participants in ImmuneRACE Cohort 3 were defined by two consecutive negative NP/OP PCR tests, clearance by a healthcare professional, or resolution of symptoms. Mobile phlebotomists in the prospective study collected whole blood, serum and a nasopharyngeal or oropharyngeal swab from every participant. Prospective study participants could optionally give additional blood draws and questionnaires over an approximately 2-month period. Before DNA extraction, prospective study blood samples were shipped either frozen or at room temperature.

The paper as a whole reports these results and caveats: The amount of clinical and demographic metadata varied by source and participant and was provided uncurated.

This clone was seen only once. No cognate antigen has been identified for it. Per-base qualities were not stored, and no clone one base away is much larger. The immunoSEQ Assay, a bias-controlled multiplex PCR, was used to amplify TCRbeta CDR3 regions from genomic DNA. On the authors' methods: The number of nucleated cells in each sample was estimated by amplification of reference gene primers within the assay. Sequence reads were collapsed and filtered to measure the absolute abundance of every unique TCRbeta CDR3 rearrangement. For each sample, productive Simpson clonality was calculated by taking the square root of Simpson's diversity index across productive rearrangements. TCRdb stores this immuneACCESS table with in-frame sequences only. Part of the clones is absent; in the studies checked, under half of the shortfall reflects unresolved V genes, and no reason is known for the rest. D and trimming were read from the DNA, whereas the V and J calls and clone size are those reported in that table. The table for this sample lists roughly 520,000 clones; approximately 90% of them were counted only once. The ten largest clonotypes hold approximately 1.8% of the sample.

The sequencing input was PBMCs or T cells enriched from blood (not recorded which). The rearrangement joined TRBV3-1 (or the pseudogene TRBV3-2) to TRBJ2-6; 9 bases in between match TRBD1. The TCR sequence derives from a woman in her forties who had recovered from COVID-19. The DNA sequence reads TGTGCCAGCAGCCAAGATCCTACAGGGGGCGCTGGGGCCAACGTCCTGACTTTC. This gives the protein CASSQDPTGGAGANVLTF.